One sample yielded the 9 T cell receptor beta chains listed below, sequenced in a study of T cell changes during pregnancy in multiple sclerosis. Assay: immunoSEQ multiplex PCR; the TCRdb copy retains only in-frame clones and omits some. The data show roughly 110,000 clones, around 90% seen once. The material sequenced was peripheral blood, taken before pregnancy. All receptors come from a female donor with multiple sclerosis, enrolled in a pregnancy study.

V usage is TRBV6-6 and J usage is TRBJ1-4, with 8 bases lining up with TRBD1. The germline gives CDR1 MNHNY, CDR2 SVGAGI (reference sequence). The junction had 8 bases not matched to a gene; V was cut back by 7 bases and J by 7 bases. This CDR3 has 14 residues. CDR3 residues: CASKDAGGGEKLFF. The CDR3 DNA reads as TGTGCCAGCAAAGATGCAGGGGGCGGTGAAAAACTGTTTTTT.

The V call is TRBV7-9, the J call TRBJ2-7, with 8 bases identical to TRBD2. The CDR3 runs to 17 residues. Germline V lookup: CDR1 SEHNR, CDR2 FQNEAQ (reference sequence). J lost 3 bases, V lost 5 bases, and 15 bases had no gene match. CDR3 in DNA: TGTGCCAGCAGCCGAGCTCTACGCGGGGGGCAGATCTACGAGCAGTACTTC. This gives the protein CASSRALRGGQIYEQYF.

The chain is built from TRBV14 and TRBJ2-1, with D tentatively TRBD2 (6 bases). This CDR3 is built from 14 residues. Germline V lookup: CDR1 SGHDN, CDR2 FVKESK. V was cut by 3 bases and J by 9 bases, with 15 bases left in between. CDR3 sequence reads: CASSQGLLAGEQFF. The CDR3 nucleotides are TGTGCCAGCAGCCAGGGACTCCTAGCCGGTGAGCAGTTCTTC. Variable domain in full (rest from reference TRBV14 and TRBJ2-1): EAGVTQFPSHSVIEKGQTVTLRCDPISGHDNLYWYRRVMGKEIKFLLHFVKESKQDESGMPNNRFLAERTGGTYSTLKVQPAELEDSGVYFCASSQGLLAGEQFFGPGTRLTVL.

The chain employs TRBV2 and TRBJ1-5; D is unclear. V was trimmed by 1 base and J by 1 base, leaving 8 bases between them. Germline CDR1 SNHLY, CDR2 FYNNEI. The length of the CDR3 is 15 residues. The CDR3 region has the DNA TGTGCCAGCAGTGAAGGTACATCCAGCAATCAGCCCCAGCATTTT. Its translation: CASSEGTSSNQPQHF.

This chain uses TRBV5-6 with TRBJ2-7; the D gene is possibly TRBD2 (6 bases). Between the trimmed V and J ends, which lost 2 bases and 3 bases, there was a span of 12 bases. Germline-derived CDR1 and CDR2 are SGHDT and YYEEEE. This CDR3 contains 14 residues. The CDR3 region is CASSLLEGGYEQYF. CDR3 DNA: TGTGCCAGCAGCTTATTGGAGGGAGGCTACGAGCAGTACTTC.

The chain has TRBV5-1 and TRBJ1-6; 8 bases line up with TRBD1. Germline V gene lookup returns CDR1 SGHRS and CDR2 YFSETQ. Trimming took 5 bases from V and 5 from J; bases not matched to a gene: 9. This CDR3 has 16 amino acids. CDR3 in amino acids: CASSAGPDRDNSPLHF. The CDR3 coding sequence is TGCGCCAGCAGTGCGGGGCCGGACAGGGATAATTCACCCCTCCACTTT. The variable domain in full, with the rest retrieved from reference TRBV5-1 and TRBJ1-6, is KAGVTQTPRYLIKTRGQQVTLSCSPISGHRSVSWYQQTPGQGLQFLFEYFSETQRNKGNFPGRFSGRQFSNSRSEMNVSTLELGDSALYLCASSAGPDRDNSPLHFGNGTRLTVT.

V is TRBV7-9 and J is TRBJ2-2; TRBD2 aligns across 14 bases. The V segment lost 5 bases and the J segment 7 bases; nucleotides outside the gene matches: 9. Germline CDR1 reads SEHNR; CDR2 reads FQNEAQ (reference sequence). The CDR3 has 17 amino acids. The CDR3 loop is CASSPRTSGGRIGELFF. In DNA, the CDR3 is TGTGCCAGCAGCCCCAGGACTAGCGGGGGGAGGATCGGGGAGCTGTTTTTT.

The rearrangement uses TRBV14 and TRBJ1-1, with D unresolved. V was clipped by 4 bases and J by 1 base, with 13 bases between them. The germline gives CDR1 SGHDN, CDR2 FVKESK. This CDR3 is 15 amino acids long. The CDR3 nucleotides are TGTGCCAGCAGCCCGACCTCAGTAGCGAACACTGAAGCTTTCTTT. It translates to CASSPTSVANTEAFF. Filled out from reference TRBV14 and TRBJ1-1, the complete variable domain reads EAGVTQFPSHSVIEKGQTVTLRCDPISGHDNLYWYRRVMGKEIKFLLHFVKESKQDESGMPNNRFLAERTGGTYSTLKVQPAELEDSGVYFCASSPTSVANTEAFFGQGTRLTVV.

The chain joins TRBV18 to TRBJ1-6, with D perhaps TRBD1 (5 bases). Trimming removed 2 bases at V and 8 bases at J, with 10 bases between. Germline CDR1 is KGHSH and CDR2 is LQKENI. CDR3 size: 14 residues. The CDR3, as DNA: TGTGCCAGCTCACCAATGCAGGGCGATTCACCCCTCCACTTT. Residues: CASSPMQGDSPLHF.